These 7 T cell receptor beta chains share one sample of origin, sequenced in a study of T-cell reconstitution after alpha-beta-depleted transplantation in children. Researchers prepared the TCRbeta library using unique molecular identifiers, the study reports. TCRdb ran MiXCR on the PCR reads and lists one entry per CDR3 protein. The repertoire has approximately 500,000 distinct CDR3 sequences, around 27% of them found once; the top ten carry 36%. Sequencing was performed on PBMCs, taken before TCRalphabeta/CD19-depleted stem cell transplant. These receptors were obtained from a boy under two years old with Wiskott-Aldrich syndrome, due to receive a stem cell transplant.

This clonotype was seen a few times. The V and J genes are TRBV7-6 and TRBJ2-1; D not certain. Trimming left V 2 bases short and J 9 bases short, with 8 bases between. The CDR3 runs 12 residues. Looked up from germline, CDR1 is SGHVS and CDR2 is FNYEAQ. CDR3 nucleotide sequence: TGTGCCAGCAGCTTAACTATGTCTGAGCAGTTCTTC. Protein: CASSLTMSEQFF.

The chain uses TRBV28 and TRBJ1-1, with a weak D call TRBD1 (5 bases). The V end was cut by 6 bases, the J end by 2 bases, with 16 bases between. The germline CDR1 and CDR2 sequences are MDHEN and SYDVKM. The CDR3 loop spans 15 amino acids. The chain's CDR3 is CASRGYRIINTEAFF. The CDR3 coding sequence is TGTGCCAGCAGGGGATACAGGATAATAAACACTGAAGCTTTCTTT.

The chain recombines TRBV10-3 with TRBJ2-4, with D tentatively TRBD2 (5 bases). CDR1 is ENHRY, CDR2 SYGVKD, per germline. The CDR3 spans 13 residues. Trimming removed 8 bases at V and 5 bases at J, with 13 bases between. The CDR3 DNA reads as TGTGCCATCGCGTGGGGAGCTCAAAACATTCAGTACTTC. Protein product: CAIAWGAQNIQYF.

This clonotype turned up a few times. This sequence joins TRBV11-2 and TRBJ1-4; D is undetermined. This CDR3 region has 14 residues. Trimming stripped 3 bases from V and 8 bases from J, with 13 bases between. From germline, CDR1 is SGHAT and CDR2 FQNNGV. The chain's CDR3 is CASSFSGFGEKLFF. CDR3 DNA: TGTGCCAGCAGCTTCTCTGGGTTTGGGGAAAAACTGTTTTTT.

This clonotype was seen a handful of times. The CDR3 coding sequence is TGTGCCAGCAGCTCGTTGATGAATTCACCCCTCCACTTT. Translated, it gives CASSSLMNSPLHF. The chain couples TRBV5-5 to TRBJ1-6; D remains unclear. The germline V and J ends were trimmed by 3 bases and 7 bases, with 8 bases remaining between them. From germline, CDR1 is SGHKS and CDR2 YYEKEE (reference sequence). This CDR3 region has 13 residues.

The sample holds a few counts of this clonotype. The DNA of the CDR3 is TGTGCCAGCAGCTTGGATCTGGGGCCAGAGACCCAGTACTTC. Its translation: CASSLDLGPETQYF. J is TRBJ2-5 and V is TRBV5-4; TRBD1 is a possible D gene (5 bases). The CDR3 is made up of 14 amino acids. Deletions cut 0 bases from V and 4 bases from J, with 10 bases between. Germline values: CDR1 SGHNT, CDR2 YYREEE (reference sequence).

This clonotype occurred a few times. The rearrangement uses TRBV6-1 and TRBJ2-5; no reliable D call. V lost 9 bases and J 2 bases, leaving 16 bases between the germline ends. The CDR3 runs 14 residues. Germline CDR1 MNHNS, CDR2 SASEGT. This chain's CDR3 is CASSRRGAQETQYF. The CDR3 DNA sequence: TGTGCCAGTTCAAGGAGAGGAGCTCAAGAGACCCAGTACTTC.